This T cell receptor beta chain derives from a study of a mutant IDH1 vaccine in newly diagnosed glioma. Study in general: Vaccines were first given 4-6 weeks after radiotherapy alone, or with temozolomide cycles. The earlier regimen, radiotherapy, temozolomide, or both, was most often both.

The repertoire was sequenced with immunoSEQ multiplex PCR; TCRdb's copy has only in-frame clones and lacks some. Found here are tens of thousands of clones, around 90% of them singletons; the top ten hold approximately 2%. The CDR3 contains 15 residues. The V segment lost 0 bases and the J segment 7 bases; nucleotides outside the gene matches: 5. Per germline, CDR1 SGDLS and CDR2 YYNGEE. Documented time point: week 35, safety follow-up. Every vaccination contained 300 ug of the mutant IDH1 20-mer peptide and was paired with topical imiquimod. About this clone itself: Its target is unknown.

The source material was PBMCs, sampled from a glioma patient whose treatment included an IDH1 peptide vaccine. The receptor comes from a young man with glioma. This chain uses TRBV9 with TRBJ2-1; 9 positions agree with TRBD1. CDR3 bases: TGTGCCAGCAGCGTAGCTTCGGGACAGGGTAATGAGCAGTTCTTC. This encodes CASSVASGQGNEQFF.